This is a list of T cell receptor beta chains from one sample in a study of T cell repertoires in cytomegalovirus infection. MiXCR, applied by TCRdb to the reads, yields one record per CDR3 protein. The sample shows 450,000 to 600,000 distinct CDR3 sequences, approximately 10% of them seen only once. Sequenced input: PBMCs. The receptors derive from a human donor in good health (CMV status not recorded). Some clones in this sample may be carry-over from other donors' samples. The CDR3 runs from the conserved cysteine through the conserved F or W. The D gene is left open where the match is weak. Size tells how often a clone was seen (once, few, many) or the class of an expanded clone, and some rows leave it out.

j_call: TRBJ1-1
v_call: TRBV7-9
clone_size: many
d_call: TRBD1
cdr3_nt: TGTGCCAGCAGCGACAGGGGAGGGGTTGAAGCTTTCTTT
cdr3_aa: CASSDRGGVEAFF

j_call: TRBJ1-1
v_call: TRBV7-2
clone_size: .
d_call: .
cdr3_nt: TGTGCCAGCAGCTTAGTCCTTGGGGGGTACACTGAAGCTTTCTTT
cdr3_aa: CASSLVLGGYTEAFF

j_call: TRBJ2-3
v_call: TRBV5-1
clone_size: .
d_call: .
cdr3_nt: TGCGCCAGCAGCTTTATTGGGGGCGGAACAGATACGCAGTATTTT
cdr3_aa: CASSFIGGGTDTQYF

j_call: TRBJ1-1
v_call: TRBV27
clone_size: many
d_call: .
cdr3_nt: TGTGCCAGCAGGGACAAGAACACTGAAGCTTTCTTT
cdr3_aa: CASRDKNTEAFF

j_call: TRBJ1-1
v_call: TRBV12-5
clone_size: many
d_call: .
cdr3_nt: TGTGCTAGTGGTCCCTCGCGGGGCACTGAAGCTTTCTTT
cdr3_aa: CASGPSRGTEAFF

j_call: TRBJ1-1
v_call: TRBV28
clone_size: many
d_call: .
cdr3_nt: TGTGCCAGCCATCCCCCGGGGCAGGGATCAGCTTTCTTT
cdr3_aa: CASHPPGQGSAFF

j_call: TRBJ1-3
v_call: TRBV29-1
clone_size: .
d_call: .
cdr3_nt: TGCAGCGCTCCGGTCGGAAACACCATATATTTT
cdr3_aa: CSAPVGNTIYF

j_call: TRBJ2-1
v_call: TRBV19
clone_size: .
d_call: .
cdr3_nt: TGTGCCAGTAGTATAGATACGGGGCCCTCCTACAATGAGCAGTTCTTC
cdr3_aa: CASSIDTGPSYNEQFF

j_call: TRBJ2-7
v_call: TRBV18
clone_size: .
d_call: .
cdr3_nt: TGTGCCAGCTCACCACTACAGGGAGGGAACGAGCAGTACTTC
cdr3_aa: CASSPLQGGNEQYF

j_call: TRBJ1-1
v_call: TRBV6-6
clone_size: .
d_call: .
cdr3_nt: TGTGCCAGCAGTTACTATGCAGAGACTGAAGCTTTCTTT
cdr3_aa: CASSYYAETEAFF

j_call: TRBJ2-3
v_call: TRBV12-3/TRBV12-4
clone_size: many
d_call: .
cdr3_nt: TGTGCCACCGCTGAGCAGGTCAGCACAGATACGCAGTATTTT
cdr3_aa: CATAEQVSTDTQYF

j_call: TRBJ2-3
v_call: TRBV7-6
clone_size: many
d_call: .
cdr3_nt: TGTGCCAGCGGCCGAATTGAGGATACGCAGTATTTT
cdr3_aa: CASGRIEDTQYF

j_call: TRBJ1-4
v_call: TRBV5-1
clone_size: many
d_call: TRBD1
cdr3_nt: TGCGCCAGCAGCGTTGGGACAGGGGCAACTAATGAAAAACTGTTTTTT
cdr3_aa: CASSVGTGATNEKLFF

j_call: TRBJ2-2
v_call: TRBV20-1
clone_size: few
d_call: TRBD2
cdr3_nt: TGCAGCGTCCCCAAGCGCGGGGGCACCGGGGAGCTGTTTTTT
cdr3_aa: CSVPKRGGTGELFF

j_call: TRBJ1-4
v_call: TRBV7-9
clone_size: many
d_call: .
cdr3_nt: TGTGCCAGCAGATACGGTGGGGAAAAACTGTTTTTT
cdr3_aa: CASRYGGEKLFF

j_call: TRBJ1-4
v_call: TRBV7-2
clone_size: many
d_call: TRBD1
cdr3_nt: TGTGCCAGCAGCTTAGGAGGGGGCGCCGGTGAAAAACTGTTTTTT
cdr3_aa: CASSLGGGAGEKLFF

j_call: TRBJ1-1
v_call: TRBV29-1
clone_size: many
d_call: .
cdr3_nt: TGCAGCGGTTCGGGGAGGGGCACTGAAGCTTTCTTT
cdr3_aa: CSGSGRGTEAFF